The 31 T cell receptor beta chains in this list originate from one sample, sequenced in a study of shared clonotypes between healthy human individuals. Here immunoSEQ multiplex PCR was the method, and the copy in TCRdb shows in-frame clones only, minus some. In the table there are under 600,000 clones, 60% to 80% of which are singletons. The sample taken for sequencing was PBMCs. These receptors all stem from a woman aged 40 to 50 in good health. Some clones in this sample may be carry-over from other donors' samples.

This clone showed up just once. This chain uses TRBV5-1 with TRBJ2-3; D could derive from TRBD1 or TRBD2 (6 bases each). V was shortened by 3 bases and J by 5 bases, with 16 bases between the two germline ends. The germline CDR1 and CDR2 sequences are SGHRS and YFSETQ. The length of the CDR3 is 15 residues. This CDR3 reads CASSSEGGAGDTQYF. In DNA form, the CDR3 reads TGCGCCAGCAGCTCGGAGGGGGGAGCGGGAGATACGCAGTATTTT.

V usage is TRBV5-1 and J usage is TRBJ1-2; perhaps TRBD1 as D (6 bases). The germline CDR1 and CDR2 sequences are SGHRS and YFSETQ. Trimming removed 2 bases at V and 3 bases at J, with 14 bases between. This CDR3 spans 15 amino acids. The CDR3 region has the DNA TGCGCCAGCAGCTTAGGGGGATCTGACCACTATGGCTACACCTTC. It specifies CASSLGGSDHYGYTF.

The chain employs TRBV5-1 and TRBJ1-2; D is undetermined. CDR1 and CDR2 (germline): SGHRS, YFSETQ. The V and J ends lost 1 base and 0 bases respectively, with 10 bases between them. The CDR3 length is 15 residues. The CDR3: CASSLIGEANYGYTF. The CDR3 DNA follows: TGCGCCAGCAGCTTGATCGGAGAAGCTAACTATGGCTACACCTTC.

This sequence joins TRBV18 and TRBJ2-2; TRBD2 might be the D (6 bases). Trimming shortened V by 3 bases and J by 0 bases, and 8 bases separated the two germline ends. The CDR3 is 15 amino acids. Germline lookup yields CDR1 KGHSH and CDR2 LQKENI. DNA for the CDR3: TGTGCCAGCTCACCGCGGGAAGCGAACACCGGGGAGCTGTTTTTT. The encoded protein is CASSPREANTGELFF.

This rearrangement joins TRBV5-1 to TRBJ1-1; D possibly corresponds to TRBD1 (5 bases). Germline V lookup: CDR1 SGHRS, CDR2 YFSETQ. Trimming cost V 0 bases and J 0 bases, with 9 bases left between them. There are 15 residues in the CDR3. The CDR3 loop reads CASSLELQVNTEAFF. In nucleotides, the CDR3 is TGCGCCAGCAGCTTGGAACTACAGGTGAACACTGAAGCTTTCTTT. Based on the CDR3 plus reference TRBV5-1 and TRBJ1-1, the full variable domain is KAGVTQTPRYLIKTRGQQVTLSCSPISGHRSVSWYQQTPGQGLQFLFEYFSETQRNKGNFPGRFSGRQFSNSRSEMNVSTLELGDSALYLCASSLELQVNTEAFFGQGTRLTVV.

The genes are TRBV5-5 and TRBJ2-4, with 10 bases that match TRBD2. The CDR3 sequence is 15 residues long. The trim removed 4 bases at V and 0 bases at J, leaving 1 base unmatched. Germline values: CDR1 SGHKS, CDR2 YYEKEE (reference sequence). CDR3 in amino acids: CASSRLAGAKNIQYF. The CDR3 nucleotides are TGTGCCAGCAGCCGACTAGCGGGAGCCAAAAACATTCAGTACTTC. The full variable domain, in which reference TRBV5-5 and TRBJ2-4 provide the parts outside the CDR3, is DAGVTQSPTHLIKTRGQQVTLRCSPISGHKSVSWYQQVLGQGPQFIFQYYEKEERGRGNFPDRFSARQFPNYSSELNVNALLLGDSALYLCASSRLAGAKNIQYFGAGTRLSVL.

J is TRBJ2-5 and V is TRBV5-4; 11 bases match TRBD1. Germline CDR1 and CDR2: SGHNT and YYREEE (reference sequence). CDR3 size: 16 residues. V was pared by 3 bases and J by 2 bases, with 6 bases of the junction left unmatched. The CDR3 sequence is CASSSGGQGEQETQYF. The DNA for the CDR3 is TGTGCCAGCAGCTCAGGGGGACAGGGGGAGCAAGAGACCCAGTACTTC.

The CDR3 sequence is CASSLITGVSGNTIYF. Written as DNA, the CDR3 is TGCGCCAGCAGTCTGATCACAGGGGTCTCTGGAAACACCATATATTTT. This chain uses TRBV5-1 with TRBJ1-3; 7 bases are a match to TRBD1. V shed 5 bases, J shed 0 bases, and the junction held 8 bases outside the gene matches. Germline V CDR1 and CDR2: SGHRS, YFSETQ. The CDR3 totals 16 residues.

This chain links TRBV19 with TRBJ2-5; a possible D gene is TRBD2 (6 bases). V was clipped by 8 bases and J by 2 bases, with 12 bases between them. The V gene's germline CDR1 is LNHDA and CDR2 SQIVND (reference sequence). The CDR3 runs to 13 residues. The CDR3 is CASSGAEQETQYF. The CDR3 bases are TGTGCCAGTTCGGGAGCGGAACAAGAGACCCAGTACTTC.

This clone was recorded only once. V gene TRBV6-4 combines with J gene TRBJ1-2; the match to TRBD1 covers 8 bases. CDR1 and CDR2 from the germline V gene are MRHNA and SNTAGT. The CDR3 totals 17 residues. The junction had 12 bases not matched to a gene; V was cut back by 6 bases and J by 0 bases. Here the CDR3 reads CASRRTDRGLSNYGYTF. Here the CDR3 DNA reads TGTGCCAGCAGAAGAACCGACAGGGGACTTTCTAACTATGGCTACACCTTC.

This rearrangement joins TRBV7-9 to TRBJ2-7; TRBD2 matches at 9 bases. CDR1 is SEHNR and CDR2 is FQNEAQ in the germline V gene (reference sequence). The CDR3 has 17 residues. V lost 1 base to trimming and J lost 0 bases; unmatched junction nucleotides: 7. Here the CDR3 reads CASSLEASGTNSYEQYF. In nucleotides, the CDR3 is TGTGCCAGCAGCTTAGAGGCTAGCGGGACTAACTCCTACGAGCAGTACTTC.

V usage is TRBV4-1 and J usage is TRBJ1-1; D may be TRBD1 (5 bases). In germline, CDR1 is MGHRA, CDR2 YSYEKL. There are 15 residues in the CDR3. V shed 4 bases and J shed 4 bases, with 16 bases lying between them. The CDR3 loop reads CASSLMGTARTEAFF. CDR3 nucleotide sequence: TGCGCCAGCAGCCTCATGGGGACGGCCCGCACTGAAGCTTTCTTT.

This chain links TRBV13 with TRBJ2-5; D gene unclear. CDR1 and CDR2 from the germline V gene are PRHDT and FYEKMQ (reference sequence). V lost 5 bases and J lost 4, with 8 bases in between. This CDR3 is built from 12 residues. CDR3 in amino acids: CASSGLGETQYF. DNA of the CDR3: TGTGCCAGCAGCGGGTTGGGAGAGACCCAGTACTTC.

The gene calls are TRBV11-2 and TRBJ2-2; 9 nucleotides match TRBD2. The CDR3 totals 17 residues. V gave up 5 bases and J gave up 0 bases; unmatched junction bases: 7. Germline V gene lookup returns CDR1 SGHAT and CDR2 FQNNGV. In nucleotides, the CDR3 is TGTGCCAGCAGCAGAGGGACTAGCACAGCGAACACCGGGGAGCTGTTTTTT. This translates into CASSRGTSTANTGELFF.

This clone was detected only once. The chain carries TRBV7-2 and TRBJ2-7; 9 nucleotides agree with TRBD2. The CDR3 has 14 residues. The V gene end was trimmed by 8 bases and the J gene end by 3 bases; junction bases not matched to a gene: 8. CDR1 and CDR2 (germline): SGHTA, FQGNSA. The DNA of the CDR3 is TGTGCCAGCGCCCGACTAGCGGCAATCTACGAGCAGTACTTC. Its translation is CASARLAAIYEQYF. The full variable domain, rest sourced from reference TRBV7-2 and TRBJ2-7, is GAGVSQSPSNKVTEKGKDVELRCDPISGHTALYWYRQSLGQGLEFLIYFQGNSAPDKSGLPSDRFSAERTGGSVSTLTIQRTQQEDSAVYLCASARLAAIYEQYFGPGTRLTVT.

The V and J genes are TRBV28 and TRBJ2-1; D is possibly TRBD1 (5 bases). The ends were cut back, 6 bases at V and 3 bases at J, with 21 bases in the middle. The CDR3 consists of 17 residues. The germline CDR1 and CDR2 sequences are MDHEN and SYDVKM. CDR3 sequence reads: CASRNDRREEYYNEQFF. CDR3 sequence (DNA): TGTGCCAGCAGAAACGACAGAAGGGAAGAGTACTACAATGAGCAGTTCTTC. The full variable domain, rest sourced from reference TRBV28 and TRBJ2-1, is DVKVTQSSRYLVKRTGEKVFLECVQDMDHENMFWYRQDPGLGLRLIYFSYDVKMKEKGDIPEGYSVSREKKERFSLILESASTNQTSMYLCASRNDRREEYYNEQFFGPGTRLTVL.

The V call is TRBV6-6, the J call TRBJ2-5; 9 bases map to TRBD2. Germline CDR1 and CDR2: MNHNY and SVGAGI (reference sequence). Germline trimming cut 6 bases from V and 5 bases from J; bases unmatched to any gene: 10. The CDR3 runs to 15 residues. CDR3 amino acids: CASSQIAGVGETQYF. CDR3 coding DNA: TGTGCCAGCAGCCAAATAGCGGGAGTAGGGGAGACCCAGTACTTC.

The J gene is TRBJ2-7, the V gene TRBV29-1, with D perhaps matching TRBD1 or TRBD2 (5 bases each). In germline, CDR1 is SQVTM, CDR2 ANQGSEA. The length of the CDR3 is 13 residues. V lost 5 bases and J 2 bases, leaving 13 bases between the germline ends. CDR3 sequence reads: CSVSGTLPYEQYF. The CDR3 nucleotides read TGCAGCGTTTCGGGGACCCTCCCCTACGAGCAGTACTTC.

The CDR3, as DNA: TGCGCCAGCAGCTTGATGGGGACTGGACATGAAAAACTGTTTTTT. It yields the protein CASSLMGTGHEKLFF. This chain connects TRBV5-1 to TRBJ1-4, with D perhaps TRBD1 (5 bases). Germline CDR1 reads SGHRS; CDR2 reads YFSETQ. The ends were cut back, 1 base at V and 6 bases at J, with 13 bases in the middle. This CDR3 is 15 amino acids long.

CDR3 loop: CATSRWTGGFTDTQYF. DNA of the CDR3: TGTGCCACCAGCAGATGGACAGGGGGTTTCACAGATACGCAGTATTTT. The J gene is TRBJ2-3, the V gene TRBV15; TRBD1 agrees at 10 bases. The CDR3 has 16 amino acids. V shed 2 bases and J 2 bases; nucleotides not matched to a gene: 4. Germline CDR1 reads LNHNV; CDR2 reads YYDKDF (reference sequence). The entire variable domain, with the rest obtained from reference TRBV15 and TRBJ2-3, is as follows: DAMVIQNPRYQVTQFGKPVTLSCSQTLNHNVMYWYQQKSSQAPKLLFHYYDKDFNNEADTPDNFQSRRPNTSFCFLDIRSPGLGDTAMYLCATSRWTGGFTDTQYFGPGTRLTVL.

This clone was found a few times. The chain joins TRBV28 to TRBJ2-5, with 16 positions matching TRBD2. The V and J ends lost 5 bases and 6 bases, in that order; junction bases with no gene match: 9. CDR1 and CDR2 from the germline V gene are MDHEN and SYDVKM. CDR3 length equals 17 residues. The CDR3 reads CASSRPGLAGGRKTQYF. The CDR3 DNA reads TGTGCCAGCAGTCGTCCGGGACTAGCGGGAGGGCGGAAGACCCAGTACTTC.

J is TRBJ2-7 and V is TRBV7-9; perhaps TRBD2 as D (5 bases). Trimming left V 0 bases short and J 4 bases short, with 10 bases between. The CDR3 consists of 14 residues. The V gene's germline CDR1 is SEHNR and CDR2 FQNEAQ (reference sequence). This chain's CDR3 is CASSLAPGKYEQYF. CDR3 nucleotide sequence: TGTGCCAGCAGCTTAGCCCCCGGGAAGTACGAGCAGTACTTC.

This clone was counted ten times or more. The chain employs TRBV4-1 and TRBJ2-5; D unresolved. In germline, CDR1 is MGHRA, CDR2 YSYEKL. V dropped 4 bases and J dropped 1 base, with 13 bases sitting between them. The CDR3 consists of 15 residues. Written as DNA, the CDR3 is TGCGCCAGCAGCCGTCTCCCGACGGCCCAAGAGACCCAGTACTTC. Encoded protein: CASSRLPTAQETQYF.

The V gene is TRBV4-2, the J gene TRBJ1-3, with TRBD1 as a possible D gene (5 bases). The CDR3 sequence is 17 residues long. Germline assignment: CDR1 LGHNA and CDR2 YNFKEQ. Trimming pared 1 base from V and 4 bases from J, leaving 17 bases between. The CDR3 DNA is TGTGCCAGCAGCCAAGTCCCGACCGTAGGGGACGGAAACACCATATATTTT. Its translation: CASSQVPTVGDGNTIYF.

The genes are TRBV6-1 and TRBJ1-1; 9 bases are a match to TRBD1. V lost 5 bases to trimming and J lost 2 bases; unmatched junction nucleotides: 3. CDR1 and CDR2 from the germline V gene are MNHNS and SASEGT. The CDR3 runs to 14 residues. CDR3 coding DNA: TGTGCCAGCAGTTGGGACAGGGCAAACACTGAAGCTTTCTTT. Translated: CASSWDRANTEAFF.

V gene TRBV19 combines with J gene TRBJ2-1; D uncertain. The V gene lost 7 bases and the J gene lost 3 bases, with 16 bases spanning the gap. CDR3 size: 15 residues. Germline loops: CDR1 LNHDA, CDR2 SQIVND (reference sequence). The CDR3 protein is CASTQGEGYYNEQFF. The CDR3 DNA follows: TGTGCCAGTACCCAAGGTGAAGGTTACTACAATGAGCAGTTCTTC.

The V and J genes are TRBV19 and TRBJ2-7; D not certain. CDR3 length equals 14 residues. CDR1 and CDR2 from the germline V gene are LNHDA and SQIVND (reference sequence). Trimming pared 1 base from V and 6 bases from J, leaving 13 bases between. The CDR3 here is CASSIGASVGEQYF. The CDR3 bases are TGTGCCAGTAGTATAGGGGCCTCAGTGGGCGAGCAGTACTTC. The full variable domain, its missing parts supplied by reference TRBV19 and TRBJ2-7, is DGGITQSPKYLFRKEGQNVTLSCEQNLNHDAMYWYRQDPGQGLRLIYYSQIVNDFQKGDIAEGYSVSREKKESFPLTVTSAQKNPTAFYLCASSIGASVGEQYFGPGTRLTVT.

The chain couples TRBV6-4 to TRBJ1-5, with D possibly matching TRBD1 (5 bases). V lost 6 bases to trimming and J lost 2 bases, with 11 bases between them. CDR1 is MRHNA and CDR2 is SNTAGT in the germline V gene. There are 14 residues in the CDR3. The CDR3 protein is CASSRDHGNQPQHF. For the CDR3, the DNA is TGTGCCAGCAGCCGGGACCATGGCAATCAGCCCCAGCATTTT.

The V and J genes are TRBV5-1 and TRBJ2-7; the match to TRBD1 covers 9 bases. Germline V gene data show CDR1 as SGHRS and CDR2 as YFSETQ. Trimming at V came to 4 bases and at J to 7 bases, leaving 18 bases not matched to a gene. The CDR3 length is 17 residues. CDR3 sequence reads: CASSGWETGTGSWEQYF. The CDR3 nucleotides read TGCGCCAGCAGCGGATGGGAGACAGGGACAGGGTCGTGGGAGCAGTACTTC.

The DNA for the CDR3 is TGTGCCAGCAGCCGAACTAGCGGAGCATACAATGAGCAGTTCTTC. The encoded protein is CASSRTSGAYNEQFF. This chain joins TRBV7-2 and TRBJ2-1; TRBD2 matches at 8 bases. The germline V gene encodes CDR1 SGHTA and CDR2 FQGNSA. Trimming at V came to 5 bases and at J to 4 bases, leaving 7 bases not matched to a gene. This CDR3 comprises 15 residues.

The rearrangement joins TRBV6-6 to TRBJ1-2, with 8 bases identical to TRBD1. The CDR3 runs to 15 residues. CDR1 is MNHNY, CDR2 SVGAGI, per germline (reference sequence). Trimming cost V 0 bases and J 3 bases; bases outside gene matches: 3. CDR3 amino acids: CASSYSTGAYYGYTF. CDR3 nucleotides: TGTGCCAGCAGTTACTCGACAGGGGCGTACTATGGCTACACCTTC.